This paragraph covers one T cell receptor (beta chain) sequence. Some clones are missing from TCRdb's copy, which holds only in-frame ones; the method was immunoSEQ multiplex PCR. This sample has 55,000 to 85,000 clones; about nine tenths occur once, and the top ten carry roughly 2.3%. The data belong to a study of lymphopenia after photon versus proton radiotherapy. CDR3 length: 17 residues. V lost 2 bases and J 4 bases, leaving 20 bases between the germline ends. From germline, CDR1 is SEHNR and CDR2 FQNEAQ (reference sequence). Sequencing was performed on peripheral blood, taken from a patient treated with photon-based radiotherapy. The J gene is TRBJ1-2, the V gene TRBV7-9, with D hard to call. This TCR derives from a woman in her forties with cholangiocarcinoma. The DNA for the CDR3 is TGTGCCAGCAGCTTATCCTCCACGGGCTCGACGGCCTATGGCTACACCTTC. This gives the protein CASSLSSTGSTAYGYTF.